The next 21 T cell receptor beta chains were all read from a single sample in a study of Graves' ophthalmopathy and Graves' hyperthyroidism. Beta-chain TCR CDR3 regions were amplified from RNA transcripts. HTBI primers were employed in first-round RT-PCR, then a second-round multiplex PCR followed. TCRdb ran MiXCR on the multiplex PCR reads and lists one entry per CDR3 protein. The sample yields around 1,000,000 distinct CDR3 sequences, roughly 35% seen once. Sequencing was done on a sample of peripheral blood or thyroid tissue (not recorded which). These receptors were obtained from an adult man with Graves' hyperthyroidism.

J is TRBJ2-7 and V is TRBV20-1; 7 nucleotides align to TRBD2. Germline CDR1 reads DFQATT; CDR2 reads SNEGSKA (reference sequence). V was pared by 6 bases and J by 7 bases, with 12 bases of the junction left unmatched. The CDR3 sequence is 13 residues long. CDR3 loop: CSASGGGEQEQYF. CDR3 bases: TGCAGTGCATCGGGCGGGGGAGAGCAAGAGCAGTACTTC.

The chain has TRBV20-1 and TRBJ1-1, with D hard to call. This CDR3 comprises 15 residues. CDR1 DFQATT and CDR2 SNEGSKA come from the germline V gene (reference sequence). V lost 6 bases to trimming and J lost 5 bases, with 22 bases between them. The CDR3 is CSAATEAGSRTEAFF. Written as DNA, the CDR3 is TGCAGTGCAGCAACAGAGGCTGGCTCCCGGACTGAAGCTTTCTTT.

This clonotype was seen at least ten times. The chain carries TRBV29-1 and TRBJ2-2, with D possibly TRBD1 on 6 matching bases. The length of the CDR3 is 14 residues. The germline gives CDR1 SQVTM, CDR2 ANQGSEA. Trimming took off 0 bases at V and 6 bases at J, with 11 bases between the two ends. Written as DNA, the CDR3 is TGCAGCGTTGAAGATGCCAGGGGAGCCGGGGAGCTGTTTTTT. As protein: CSVEDARGAGELFF.

This clonotype was seen repeatedly, ten times or more. The CDR3 DNA sequence: TGTGCCAGCAGTTACTCGGTGGCGGAGGACAATTCACCCCTCCACTTT. Translating gives CASSYSVAEDNSPLHF. The V and J genes are TRBV6-2 or TRBV6-3 and TRBJ1-6; D gene unclear. Germline CDR1 and CDR2: MNHEY and SVGEGT. Trimming stripped 0 bases from V and 7 bases from J, with 13 bases between. The CDR3 consists of 16 residues.

The chain couples TRBV7-2 to TRBJ1-1; 7 bases line up with TRBD1. Losses at the gene ends were 1 base for V and 7 bases for J; bases not matched to a gene: 6. CDR3 size: 14 residues. Germline CDR1 and CDR2: SGHTA and FQGNSA. CDR3 in amino acids: CASSLEGAAGEAFF. In nucleotides, the CDR3 is TGTGCCAGCAGCTTAGAGGGGGCTGCGGGTGAAGCTTTCTTT.

In this sample, this clonotype turned up a few times. The chain is built from TRBV6-6 and TRBJ2-7, with 11 nucleotides matching TRBD2. CDR3 length equals 14 residues. CDR1 and CDR2 (germline): MNHNY, SVGAGI (reference sequence). Unmatched junction bases numbered 3, after V lost 5 bases and J lost 3 bases. Here the CDR3 reads CASSKTSGNYEQYF. The CDR3 region has the DNA TGTGCCAGCAGTAAGACTAGCGGGAACTACGAGCAGTACTTC.

V and J are TRBV7-9 and TRBJ1-3, with 9 nucleotides matching TRBD1. The germline V gene encodes CDR1 SEHNR and CDR2 FQNEAQ (reference sequence). Unmatched junction bases numbered 15, after V lost 6 bases and J lost 0 bases. This CDR3 region has 19 residues. CDR3 in DNA: TGTGCCAGCAGTTTATGGCGGGGACAGGGACGCTACTCTGGAAACACCATATATTTT. It codes for CASSLWRGQGRYSGNTIYF.

V usage is TRBV6-5 and J usage is TRBJ1-5; D is unresolved. Germline assignment: CDR1 MNHEY and CDR2 SVGAGI. The CDR3 is 15 residues long. Between the trimmed V and J ends, which lost 6 bases and 0 bases, there was a span of 12 bases. The CDR3 spells CASRRTTSSNQPQHF. The CDR3 bases are TGTGCCAGCAGACGAACGACAAGTAGCAATCAGCCCCAGCATTTT.

CDR3 in DNA: TGTGCCAGCAGCCTGACGGCCAACGTCCTGACTTTC. Protein: CASSLTANVLTF. The rearrangement joins TRBV12-3 or TRBV12-4 to TRBJ2-6; no definite D call. V was trimmed by 6 bases and J by 6 bases, leaving 6 bases between them. The CDR3 consists of 12 residues.

This clonotype has at least ten counts. The chain joins TRBV7-9 to TRBJ1-2; weak D call: TRBD1 (5 bases). This CDR3 spans 14 amino acids. Germline-derived CDR1 and CDR2 are SEHNR and FQNEAQ (reference sequence). V lost 10 bases and J lost 3, with 18 bases in between. CDR3 in DNA: TGTGCCACCCAACCGTACTCGGGGGACTATGGCTACACCTTC. Translating gives CATQPYSGDYGYTF.

The table lists this clonotype with a few counts. This sequence joins TRBV2 and TRBJ1-4; TRBD1 agrees at 11 bases. V was clipped by 7 bases and J by 7 bases; unmatched bases: 8. Germline V gene lookup returns CDR1 SNHLY and CDR2 FYNNEI. The length of the CDR3 is 15 residues. CDR3 sequence reads: CASIQPGQGVEKLFF. The CDR3 DNA reads as TGTGCCAGCATTCAACCGGGACAGGGGGTTGAAAAACTGTTTTTT.

This clonotype came up a few times. Its ends do not fully match the called genes, so a read error is possible. This chain connects TRBV6-6 to TRBJ1-3; 10 bases fit TRBD1. CDR3 length: 15 amino acids. Germline V gene sequence: CDR1 MNHNY, CDR2 SVGAGI (reference sequence). For the CDR3, the DNA is TGTGCCACCAGTCCCCGGACAGGGGGAGGAAACACCATATATTTT. This sequence encodes CATSPRTGGGNTIYF.

This clonotype was counted at least ten times. This chain uses TRBV29-1 with TRBJ1-5; tentatively, D is TRBD1 (5 bases). V was shortened by 5 bases and J by 4 bases, with 15 bases between the two germline ends. This CDR3 is built from 14 residues. Germline CDR1 is SQVTM and CDR2 is ANQGSEA. The CDR3 coding sequence is TGCAGCGTTAGGTTCGGGGACCCAAATCAGCCCCAGCATTTT. Translated, it gives CSVRFGDPNQPQHF.

The J gene is TRBJ1-6, the V gene TRBV7-2; the match to TRBD1 covers 10 bases. V was clipped by 1 base and J by 7 bases; unmatched bases: 4. Per the germline V gene, CDR1 is SGHTA and CDR2 is FQGNSA. This CDR3 is built from 16 residues. CDR3 in DNA: TGTGCCAGCAGCTTAGGGTTGGACAGGGGGAATTCACCCCTCCACTTT. The encoded protein is CASSLGLDRGNSPLHF.

Ten or more counts support this clonotype. CDR3 sequence: CASSGDRVHETQYF. The CDR3 bases are TGTGCCAGTAGTGGAGACAGGGTACACGAGACCCAGTACTTC. The rearrangement links TRBV19 to TRBJ2-5, with 7 nucleotides matching TRBD1. V was pared by 5 bases and J by 5 bases, with 8 bases of the junction left unmatched. CDR3 length: 14 amino acids. CDR1 and CDR2 (germline): LNHDA, SQIVND (reference sequence).

This clonotype was picked up a small number of times. The chain combines TRBV20-1 with TRBJ2-7; 8 nucleotides agree with TRBD1. The CDR3 has 13 amino acids. Trimming took 2 bases from V and 3 from J; bases not matched to a gene: 3. Germline V gene lookup returns CDR1 DFQATT and CDR2 SNEGSKA (reference sequence). The CDR3 sequence: CSARKDRGYEQYF. The CDR3 DNA sequence: TGCAGTGCTAGAAAAGACAGGGGCTACGAGCAGTACTTC.

The chain recombines TRBV29-1 with TRBJ2-7; D not certain. The germline V gene has CDR1 SQVTM and CDR2 ANQGSEA. Deletions cut 7 bases from V and 3 bases from J, with 22 bases between. The CDR3 is made up of 15 amino acids. The CDR3 sequence: CSAEVPTKAYYEQYF. DNA for the CDR3: TGCAGCGCCGAGGTCCCAACGAAGGCTTACTACGAGCAGTACTTC.

The rearrangement uses TRBV9 and TRBJ1-5, with D possibly being TRBD1 (5 bases). This CDR3 region has 16 residues. CDR1 and CDR2 from the germline V gene are SGDLS and YYNGEE. V was clipped by 2 bases and J by 5 bases, with 17 bases between them. The CDR3 sequence: CASSVSAGGEDQPQHF. The DNA of the CDR3 is TGTGCCAGCAGCGTTTCCGCTGGGGGGGAGGATCAGCCCCAGCATTTT. Based on the CDR3 plus reference TRBV9 and TRBJ1-5, the full variable domain is DSGVTQTPKHLITATGQRVTLRCSPRSGDLSVYWYQQSLDQGLQFLIQYYNGEERAKGNILERFSAQQFPDLHSELNLSSLELGDSALYFCASSVSAGGEDQPQHFGDGTRLSIL.

The rearrangement links TRBV29-1 to TRBJ2-7; tentative D call: TRBD1 (7 bases). The CDR3 length is 15 residues. Deletions cut 4 bases from V and 1 base from J, with 17 bases between. The germline gives CDR1 SQVTM, CDR2 ANQGSEA. The CDR3 DNA sequence: TGCAGCGTTGCGCGGGGCCGGGACAGTTCCTACGAGCAGTACTTC. Translated, it gives CSVARGRDSSYEQYF.

V and J are TRBV6-2 or TRBV6-3 and TRBJ2-2; TRBD1 matches 8 bases. Germline V lookup: CDR1 MNHEY, CDR2 SVGEGT. V dropped 7 bases and J dropped 5; count of bases not matched to a gene: 15. The CDR3 consists of 17 residues. The CDR3 nucleotides read TGTGCCAGCACGTCCTACAGGGGGAGAGTGTCGACCGGGGAGCTGTTTTTT. Translated, it gives CASTSYRGRVSTGELFF.

This clonotype was observed many times. This chain connects TRBV5-1 to TRBJ1-1, with D possibly being TRBD1 (5 bases). Per germline, CDR1 SGHRS and CDR2 YFSETQ. The CDR3 runs 14 residues. V shed 4 bases and J shed 5 bases, with 15 bases lying between them. The CDR3 region is CASSPGTVTTEAFF. The CDR3 DNA follows: TGCGCCAGCAGCCCCGGGACTGTCACTACTGAAGCTTTCTTT.